One and the same sample provided the 10 T cell receptor beta chains below, sequenced in a study of blood T cells in healthy people across ages. For the second PCR, which ran for about 6 to 11 cycles, a sample-barcoded 5' primer and a J-beta primer mix were used. MiXCR, run by TCRdb on the 5' RACE reads, gives a single entry per CDR3 protein. The data show fewer than 900,000 distinct CDR3 sequences, more than 40% seen once. The sequenced material came from blood. Receptors were obtained from a woman aged 55-70 years in good health.

This clonotype came up a few times. The chain has TRBV15 and TRBJ2-3; a weak D match, TRBD1 (5 bases). Per germline, CDR1 LNHNV and CDR2 YYDKDF (reference sequence). The CDR3 has 19 residues. V dropped 0 bases and J dropped 4 bases, with 23 bases sitting between them. The CDR3 DNA reads as TGTGCCACCAGCAGAGATCACGTGGGCAGGGAATTTCGCCCAGATACGCAGTATTTT. This encodes CATSRDHVGREFRPDTQYF.

Worth noting for this clonotype: A much larger clone lies a single base off, so this may be a read error. The chain recombines TRBV20-1 with TRBJ2-5; D tentatively reads TRBD1 or TRBD2 (6 bases each). This CDR3 contains 13 residues. The germline gives CDR1 DFQATT, CDR2 SNEGSKA (reference sequence). The V and J ends lost 5 bases and 5 bases respectively, with 15 bases between them. DNA for the CDR3: TGCAGTGCTTCTCAGGGGACTGGGGAGACCCAGTACTTC. Translating gives CSASQGTGETQYF.

The table lists this clonotype with a count of one. At one end the junction does not follow the germline gene, possibly because of a read error. The chain joins TRBV20-1 to TRBJ2-1; D is uncertain. Looked up from germline, CDR1 is DFQATT and CDR2 is SNEGSKA (reference sequence). This CDR3 has 12 amino acids. DNA for the CDR3: TGCAGTGCTACCCCGCTTTACAATGGGCAGTTCTTC. Translation: CSATPLYNGQFF.

The chain is built from TRBV27 and TRBJ1-2; 10 positions agree with TRBD1. V lost 2 bases and J lost 7; bases outside the gene matches: 7. Germline CDR1 is MNHEY and CDR2 is SMNVEV (reference sequence). CDR3 size: 15 residues. CDR3 amino acids: CASSLTGTGVSGYTF. The CDR3 DNA follows: TGTGCCAGCAGTTTAACCGGGACAGGGGTGTCTGGCTACACCTTC.

The table lists this clonotype with a few counts. The chain combines TRBV7-3 with TRBJ2-7; D possibly corresponds to TRBD1 (6 bases). The ends were cut back, 1 base at V and 3 bases at J, with 10 bases in the middle. The CDR3 has 14 residues. Germline CDR1 is SGHTA and CDR2 is FQGTGA. The CDR3 protein is CASSLSEGGYEQYF. CDR3 DNA: TGTGCCAGCAGCTTAAGTGAAGGGGGCTACGAGCAGTACTTC.

This clonotype appeared once. This chain connects TRBV7-2 to TRBJ2-5; 11 bases line up with TRBD2. This CDR3 region has 16 residues. CDR1 and CDR2 from the germline V gene are SGHTA and FQGNSA. Trimming cost V 3 bases and J 11 bases; bases outside gene matches: 14. Here the CDR3 reads CASSFPPGLAEGEQYF. DNA of the CDR3: TGTGCCAGCAGCTTTCCCCCGGGACTAGCGGAAGGAGAGCAGTACTTC. Full variable domain (remainder filled in from reference TRBV7-2 and TRBJ2-5): GAGVSQSPSNKVTEKGKDVELRCDPISGHTALYWYRQSLGQGLEFLIYFQGNSAPDKSGLPSDRFSAERTGGSVSTLTIQRTQQEDSAVYLCASSFPPGLAEGEQYFGPGTRLLVL.

This clonotype was found a few times. This sequence joins TRBV3-1 and TRBJ1-6; TRBD1 is a possible D gene (6 bases). V gave up 4 bases and J gave up 14 bases, with 12 bases separating them. Germline V gives CDR1 LGHDT, CDR2 YNNKEL (reference sequence). This CDR3 has 12 amino acids. The CDR3 DNA follows: TGTGCCAGCAGCCCCTCAGGGGTCTCCCTCCACTTT. This codes for CASSPSGVSLHF.

The V call is TRBV7-2, the J call TRBJ2-5; D is ambiguous. The CDR3 is made up of 14 amino acids. In germline, CDR1 is SGHTA, CDR2 FQGNSA. Trimming took off 0 bases at V and 5 bases at J, with 10 bases between the two ends. This CDR3 reads CASSLAAEKETQYF. In nucleotides, the CDR3 is TGTGCCAGCAGCTTAGCGGCGGAGAAGGAGACCCAGTACTTC.

The chain recombines TRBV5-1 with TRBJ2-1; TRBD2 matches at 11 bases. The CDR3 has 16 residues. Germline assignment: CDR1 SGHRS and CDR2 YFSETQ. V dropped 4 bases and J dropped 1; count of bases not matched to a gene: 4. The CDR3 DNA reads as TGCGCCAGCAGCAGACGGACTAGCGGGTCCTACAATGAGCAGTTCTTC. Its protein is CASSRRTSGSYNEQFF.

Only a few counts were recorded for this clonotype. The rearrangement links TRBV10-3 to TRBJ2-5; D is unclear. This CDR3 comprises 11 residues. Germline loops: CDR1 ENHRY, CDR2 SYGVKD. Trimming took off 8 bases at V and 4 bases at J, with 8 bases between the two ends. CDR3 residues: CAIGLGETQYF. CDR3 coding DNA: TGTGCCATCGGCCTAGGAGAGACCCAGTACTTC.